Described below is a single TCR beta chain sequence and its context. Its antigen is unknown. The record has no base qualities; no much larger clone is one base away. TCRbeta CDR3 regions were amplified from genomic DNA by means of the immunoSEQ Assay, a bias-controlled multiplex PCR. Under the source paper's analysis protocol: The number of nucleated cells in each sample was estimated from the amplification of reference gene primers within the assay. Sequence reads were collapsed and filtered to measure the absolute abundance of every unique TCRbeta CDR3 rearrangement. For each sample, productive Simpson clonality was calculated as the square root of Simpson's diversity index across productive rearrangements. TCRdb provides this immuneACCESS table in a form limited to in-frame rearrangements. Some clones are lacking; in checked studies, under half of them reflect an unresolved V gene, and why the rest are absent is not known. V and J calls and clone size are as listed in that table; D and trimming were resolved from the DNA. The sample has tens of thousands of clones on record, approximately 70% of them singletons. Around 60% of the sample is taken by the ten largest.

CDR1 and CDR2, per the germline V gene (reference sequence), are LNHDA and SQIVND. Reading from cysteine to phenylalanine, the CDR3 counts 14 amino acids. Just the 42-base CDR3 DNA is kept, in frame starting at base 1. V loses 5 bases of germline sequence and J loses 3 bases, and the interval between the two ends is 12 bases. These data belong to a study of blood T cell repertoires in COVID-19 (dated by TCRdb to 2020 to 2021). As for the study more broadly: Samples from collaborators originated in the United States, Italy and Spain and spanned both the acute and convalescent phases of COVID-19. The prospective study material was composed of cDNA or gDNA derived from T cells, B-cell-depleted T cells, or PBMCs. Subjects who had been exposed to COVID-19, were actively infected with it, or had recovered from it provided the deeply sampled blood TCRbeta repertoires that made up the dataset. A freely available public database, intended as a resource for researchers studying the immune response to SARS-CoV-2, is where the repertoires were released. The samples were drawn from the first 160 participants of the ongoing ImmuneRACE study and from some 1,300 subjects provided by 6 global collaborators. Nearly every sample came with metadata listing a de-identified subject ID, COVID-19 status, age in years and sex. Where available, HLA class I and class II types were obtained from metadata supplied by the sample provider rather than from assay-based typing. General findings and caveats noted by the study authors: How much clinical and demographic metadata was included differed by source and by participant, and the metadata was provided uncurated.

Each collaborating institution followed its own protocols to collect whole blood in K2EDTA tubes. For TCRbeta analysis, collaborators shipped samples in one of three forms: frozen whole blood, isolated PBMCs, or DNA extracted from either of those sample types. The material sequenced was peripheral blood. The sequence joins TRBV19 to TRBJ2-3, with an unclear D gene assignment. This clonotype was sampled from a man older than 75 with acute or convalescent COVID-19. DNA sequence: TGTGCCAGTAGTGAAGTATTGCGGACAGATACGCAGTATTTT. It translates to CASSEVLRTDTQYF.